Listed here are 19 T cell receptor beta chains from one sample, sequenced in a study of T cell changes during pregnancy in multiple sclerosis. The assay was immunoSEQ multiplex PCR, and TCRdb's table has in-frame clones only and misses some. This table holds 70,000 to 80,000 clones, about 93% found once. The sequencing here drew on peripheral blood, taken in the first trimester of pregnancy. All receptors come from a female donor with multiple sclerosis, enrolled in a pregnancy study.

The chain carries TRBV19 and TRBJ1-2, with a tentative D call TRBD1 (6 bases). Per germline, CDR1 LNHDA and CDR2 SQIVND (reference sequence). CDR3 size: 14 residues. V dropped 3 bases and J dropped 4 bases, with 12 bases sitting between them. The CDR3 spells CASSIRSRGYGYTF. In DNA form, the CDR3 reads TGTGCCAGTAGTATTCGGTCCAGGGGCTATGGCTACACCTTC.

The chain employs TRBV5-5 and TRBJ1-1; maybe TRBD1 (6 bases). Trimming took 0 bases from V and 0 from J, leaving 15 bases between them. The CDR3 is made up of 17 amino acids. CDR1 is SGHKS and CDR2 is YYEKEE in the germline V gene (reference sequence). CDR3 DNA: TGTGCCAGCAGCTTGGCCATGGACAGCAGACTGAACACTGAAGCTTTCTTT. This gives the protein CASSLAMDSRLNTEAFF.

The rearrangement links TRBV9 to TRBJ2-2; 8 nucleotides agree with TRBD2. The CDR3 sequence is 16 residues long. CDR1 is SGDLS, CDR2 YYNGEE, per germline. V was clipped by 7 bases and J by 2 bases; unmatched bases: 10. The chain's CDR3 is CASGLPGGVNTGELFF. DNA for the CDR3: TGTGCCAGCGGCCTCCCGGGGGGGGTTAACACCGGGGAGCTGTTTTTT.

This clone showed up just a few times. This chain links TRBV5-5 with TRBJ2-5, with D perhaps TRBD1 (8 bases). Deletions cut 1 base from V and 7 bases from J, with 11 bases between. The V gene's germline CDR1 is SGHKS and CDR2 YYEKEE (reference sequence). The CDR3 is 13 residues long. DNA for the CDR3: TGTGCCAGCAGCTTGACAGGGGGGGGGACCCAGTACTTC. Protein sequence: CASSLTGGGTQYF. Drawing the rest from reference TRBV5-5 and TRBJ2-5, the complete variable domain is DAGVTQSPTHLIKTRGQQVTLRCSPISGHKSVSWYQQVLGQGPQFIFQYYEKEERGRGNFPDRFSARQFPNYSSELNVNALLLGDSALYLCASSLTGGGTQYFGPGTRLLVL.

The V gene is TRBV4-2, the J gene TRBJ1-4; D not resolved. The CDR3 has 14 residues. The germline CDR1 and CDR2 sequences are LGHNA and YNFKEQ. Trimming cost V 8 bases and J 1 base, with 11 bases left between them. The CDR3 here is CASAEEGTNEKLFF. DNA for the CDR3: TGTGCCAGCGCCGAAGAGGGAACTAATGAAAAACTGTTTTTT.

The V gene is TRBV2, the J gene TRBJ2-1, with D possibly being TRBD2 (7 bases). With 3 bases removed from V and 8 bases from J, the gap between germline ends came to 20 bases. This CDR3 has 16 residues. The V gene's germline CDR1 is SNHLY and CDR2 FYNNEI. The CDR3: CASSDIRRGGQDEQFF. The DNA for the CDR3 is TGTGCCAGCAGTGACATACGGAGGGGGGGCCAGGATGAGCAGTTCTTC. The whole variable domain, remainder taken from reference TRBV2 and TRBJ2-1, is EPEVTQTPSHQVTQMGQEVILRCVPISNHLYFYWYRQILGQKVEFLVSFYNNEISEKSEIFDDQFSVERPDGSNFTLKIRSTKLEDSAMYFCASSDIRRGGQDEQFFGPGTRLTVL.

This chain uses TRBV7-9 with TRBJ1-2; TRBD1 agrees at 9 bases. Germline V gene data show CDR1 as SEHNR and CDR2 as FQNEAQ (reference sequence). The CDR3 loop spans 15 amino acids. J gave up 7 bases and V 7 bases, and 13 bases lay outside the gene matches. The CDR3, as DNA: TGTGCCAGCACCAAACCGGGACAGGGTAGACTTGGCTACACCTTC. It encodes CASTKPGQGRLGYTF.

The chain employs TRBV4-3 and TRBJ2-2; the match to TRBD1 covers 7 bases. Germline V gives CDR1 LGHNA, CDR2 YSLEER. V trimming: 3 bases; J trimming: 3 bases; junction bases outside the gene matches: 13. The CDR3 totals 18 residues. This CDR3 is CASSHRPRDRRDTGELFF. The DNA of the CDR3 is TGCGCCAGCAGCCATCGGCCCCGGGACAGAAGAGACACCGGGGAGCTGTTTTTT.

The chain joins TRBV7-6 to TRBJ2-2; possible D gene TRBD1, 6 bases. Between the trimmed V and J ends, which lost 1 base and 3 bases, there was a span of 12 bases. CDR1 SGHVS and CDR2 FNYEAQ come from the germline V gene. This CDR3 spans 16 amino acids. CDR3 loop: CASSLGTAFYTGELFF. The CDR3, as DNA: TGTGCCAGCAGCTTAGGGACAGCCTTTTACACCGGGGAGCTGTTTTTT. Variable domain in full (rest from reference TRBV7-6 and TRBJ2-2): GAGVSQSPRYKVTKRGQDVALRCDPISGHVSLYWYRQALGQGPEFLTYFNYEAQQDKSGLPNDRFSAERPEGSISTLTIQRTEQRDSAMYRCASSLGTAFYTGELFFGEGSRLTVL.

This chain joins TRBV9 and TRBJ1-2; 7 bases agree with TRBD1. V dropped 5 bases and J dropped 4; count of bases not matched to a gene: 8. The germline V gene encodes CDR1 SGDLS and CDR2 YYNGEE. The CDR3 has 14 amino acids. The CDR3 bases are TGTGCCAGCAGGGGACGACAGGGTCCCTATGGCTACACCTTC. This gives the protein CASRGRQGPYGYTF.

J is TRBJ2-1 and V is TRBV2; D gene unclear. CDR1 and CDR2 from the germline V gene are SNHLY and FYNNEI. The V gene lost 7 bases and the J gene lost 5 bases, with 9 bases spanning the gap. This CDR3 is built from 12 residues. CDR3 bases: TGTGCCAGCATGACGGAGAACAATGAGCAGTTCTTC. Encoded protein: CASMTENNEQFF.

The chain is built from TRBV5-1 and TRBJ2-5, with 10 bases aligning to TRBD2. CDR3 length: 16 amino acids. The germline gives CDR1 SGHRS, CDR2 YFSETQ. Trimming took 3 bases from V and 2 from J; bases not matched to a gene: 7. Here the CDR3 DNA reads TGCGCCAGCAGCTGGGTTCTAGCGGGGGAACAAGAGACCCAGTACTTC. It yields the protein CASSWVLAGEQETQYF.

The rearrangement uses TRBV19 and TRBJ2-7, with 8 bases lining up with TRBD2. The ends lost 5 bases at V and 2 bases at J; junction bases unmatched: 11. Germline-derived CDR1 and CDR2 are LNHDA and SQIVND (reference sequence). The CDR3 has 16 amino acids. CDR3 loop: CASSPTGTRGTYEQYF. The DNA of the CDR3 is TGTGCCAGTAGTCCCACCGGGACTAGAGGTACCTACGAGCAGTACTTC.

The chain is built from TRBV28 and TRBJ2-5, with D maybe TRBD2 (6 bases). Germline CDR1 reads MDHEN; CDR2 reads SYDVKM. The CDR3 spans 17 residues. Trimming pared 4 bases from V and 2 bases from J, leaving 20 bases between. CDR3: CASSYNLGGVHQETQYF. Written as DNA, the CDR3 is TGTGCCAGCAGTTATAATTTAGGAGGGGTCCATCAAGAGACCCAGTACTTC.

The rearrangement links TRBV2 to TRBJ1-2, with 10 positions matching TRBD1. Germline trimming cut 6 bases from V and 4 bases from J; bases unmatched to any gene: 8. The CDR3 loop spans 15 amino acids. Per the germline V gene, CDR1 is SNHLY and CDR2 is FYNNEI. The CDR3 sequence is CASSLPGQGTYGYTF. In DNA form, the CDR3 reads TGTGCCAGCAGCCTCCCGGGACAGGGGACCTATGGCTACACCTTC.

The chain combines TRBV7-2 with TRBJ1-6; the D gene is possibly TRBD1 (6 bases). V lost 2 bases and J 0 bases, leaving 17 bases between the germline ends. This CDR3 has 19 residues. The germline V gene encodes CDR1 SGHTA and CDR2 FQGNSA. CDR3 amino acids: CASSLLGAGALSYNSPLHF. The CDR3 DNA reads as TGTGCCAGCAGCTTATTGGGGGCCGGGGCCCTCTCCTATAATTCACCCCTCCACTTT.

With regard to this clone: The same CDR3 arises from other DNA sequences in this sample as well. The chain is built from TRBV15 and TRBJ1-1; possible D gene TRBD1, 5 bases. The CDR3 covers 14 residues. The germline CDR1 and CDR2 sequences are LNHNV and YYDKDF (reference sequence). Trimming took off 0 bases at V and 2 bases at J, with 7 bases between the two ends. CDR3 loop: CATSRDRGNTEAFF. DNA for the CDR3: TGTGCCACCAGCAGAGATAGGGGTAACACTGAAGCTTTCTTT. Full variable domain (outside the CDR3, taken from reference TRBV15 and TRBJ1-1): DAMVIQNPRYQVTQFGKPVTLSCSQTLNHNVMYWYQQKSSQAPKLLFHYYDKDFNNEADTPDNFQSRRPNTSFCFLDIRSPGLGDTAMYLCATSRDRGNTEAFFGQGTRLTVV.

The chain recombines TRBV4-3 with TRBJ2-7; TRBD2 matches at 12 bases. V lost 2 bases to trimming and J lost 0 bases; unmatched junction nucleotides: 14. This CDR3 is 20 amino acids long. Germline V gives CDR1 LGHNA, CDR2 YSLEER. CDR3 coding DNA: TGCGCCAGCAGCCAATTATCTCCTAGCGGGGGGGCAGCTTCCTCCTACGAGCAGTACTTC. Its protein product is CASSQLSPSGGAASSYEQYF.

V and J are TRBV30 and TRBJ1-5; D is possibly TRBD1 (6 bases). The V and J ends lost 2 bases and 3 bases respectively, with 14 bases between them. The CDR3 is 15 residues long. In germline, CDR1 is GTSNPN, CDR2 SVGIG (reference sequence). DNA of the CDR3: TGTGCCTGGAGTACAAGTGACAGGTTCAATCAGCCCCAGCATTTT. The encoded protein is CAWSTSDRFNQPQHF.